The 20 T cell receptor beta chains presented below share a single source sample, sequenced in a study of spatial heterogeneity in lung cancer. Notes on the study in general: Within tumors, counts of expanded alpha and beta TCRs tracked tumor mutation counts.

TCRdb analysed the 5' RACE reads with MiXCR anew, one entry per CDR3 protein. Here the sample spans some 97,000 distinct CDR3 sequences, approximately 4.4% being singletons. Indicated time point: sample taken at primary tumor resection. These receptors lack a known antigen. The sample consisted of lung tumor tissue, taken at surgery. These receptors were collected from a male donor with early-stage non-small cell lung cancer.

This clonotype was seen a few times. This chain links TRBV6-5 with TRBJ2-1; the D is unclear. Trimming cost V 6 bases and J 2 bases, with 5 bases left between them. CDR3 length: 12 amino acids. CDR1 is MNHEY and CDR2 is SVGAGI in the germline V gene. The CDR3 region is CASSRTYNEQFF. CDR3 bases: TGTGCCAGCAGCCGAACCTACAATGAGCAGTTCTTC.

DNA of the CDR3: TGCGCCAGCAGCTTGATGAGTGGGCGGGGAAGGGAGACCCAGTACTTC. Protein: CASSLMSGRGRETQYF. The chain combines TRBV5-1 with TRBJ2-5; a weak D match, TRBD2 (6 bases). The V end lost 1 base, the J end lost 5 bases, and 18 bases lay between the germline ends. Looked up from germline, CDR1 is SGHRS and CDR2 is YFSETQ. The CDR3 runs 16 residues.

V and J are TRBV2 and TRBJ2-5; 8 bases fit TRBD1. The CDR3 length is 15 residues. Germline CDR1 is SNHLY and CDR2 is FYNNEI. The V and J ends lost 5 bases and 4 bases, in that order; junction bases with no gene match: 9. Here the CDR3 DNA reads TGTGCCAGCAGTAGAACCGGTGGACAGGGAGAGACCCAGTACTTC. Residues: CASSRTGGQGETQYF.

At least ten counts were recorded for this clonotype. The genes are TRBV20-1 and TRBJ1-1, with D unclear. Trimming removed 3 bases at V and 6 bases at J, with 14 bases between. From germline, CDR1 is DFQATT and CDR2 SNEGSKA (reference sequence). This CDR3 spans 13 amino acids. The CDR3 is CSASSPGGAEAFF. The DNA for the CDR3 is TGCAGTGCTAGTTCCCCCGGTGGCGCTGAAGCTTTCTTT.

This clonotype was detected ten times or more. This chain links TRBV7-7 with TRBJ2-1; maybe TRBD1 (5 bases). The CDR3 sequence is 13 residues long. Germline CDR1 reads SSHAT; CDR2 reads FNYEAQ (reference sequence). V lost 2 bases and J 5 bases, leaving 7 bases between the germline ends. CDR3 in amino acids: CASSLFRDNEQFF. As DNA, the CDR3 is TGTGCCAGCAGCTTATTCAGGGACAATGAGCAGTTCTTC.

This clonotype was detected ten times or more. The chain joins TRBV4-1 to TRBJ2-5, with D perhaps matching TRBD1 (6 bases). The CDR3 consists of 15 residues. The V and J ends lost 0 bases and 5 bases respectively, with 13 bases between them. Germline CDR1 MGHRA, CDR2 YSYEKL. The CDR3 region is CASSQDRGRYETQYF. The CDR3 nucleotides are TGCGCCAGCAGCCAAGACAGGGGACGTTATGAGACCCAGTACTTC.

V gene TRBV5-5 combines with J gene TRBJ2-3; 12 bases line up with TRBD2. The germline gives CDR1 SGHKS, CDR2 YYEKEE (reference sequence). The CDR3 runs to 16 residues. Trimming at V came to 4 bases and at J to 5 bases, leaving 8 bases not matched to a gene. The CDR3, as DNA: TGTGCCAGCAGCCCGTTTCCGGGACTAGCGGGAGATACGCAGTATTTT. Protein: CASSPFPGLAGDTQYF.

The chain uses TRBV7-7 and TRBJ1-3, with D uncertain. In germline, CDR1 is SSHAT, CDR2 FNYEAQ (reference sequence). V lost 5 bases to trimming and J lost 0 bases, with 17 bases between them. The CDR3 spans 17 residues. The CDR3 DNA follows: TGTGCCAGCAGCCGAGAGCCCCCGAGCACCTCTGGAAACACCATATATTTT. It codes for CASSREPPSTSGNTIYF.

This clonotype was recorded at least ten times. J is TRBJ1-5 and V is TRBV10-3; TRBD1 agrees at 8 bases. The CDR3 is made up of 14 amino acids. V lost 10 bases, J lost 6 bases, and 11 bases stayed unmatched. Germline assignment: CDR1 ENHRY and CDR2 SYGVKD. The CDR3 sequence: CATRGQGGAQPQHF. DNA for the CDR3: TGTGCCACACGAGGACAGGGAGGAGCTCAGCCCCAGCATTTT.

The chain is built from TRBV12-3 or TRBV12-4 and TRBJ1-1; weak D call: TRBD1 (6 bases). The CDR3 runs 13 residues. V was shortened by 6 bases and J by 1 base, with 9 bases between the two germline ends. Here the CDR3 reads CASRETGNTEAFF. In DNA form, the CDR3 reads TGTGCCAGCAGGGAGACAGGGAACACTGAAGCTTTCTTT.

V gene TRBV7-2 combines with J gene TRBJ2-1; 10 nucleotides align to TRBD2. Germline trimming cut 1 base from V and 5 bases from J; bases unmatched to any gene: 5. The CDR3 loop spans 16 amino acids. CDR1 is SGHTA and CDR2 is FQGNSA in the germline V gene. The CDR3 nucleotides are TGTGCCAGCAGCTTAGGGCTAGCGGGAGTCCACAATGAGCAGTTCTTC. Its protein is CASSLGLAGVHNEQFF. Together with reference TRBV7-2 and TRBJ2-1, the CDR3 gives the full variable domain: GAGVSQSPSNKVTEKGKDVELRCDPISGHTALYWYRQSLGQGLEFLIYFQGNSAPDKSGLPSDRFSAERTGGSVSTLTIQRTQQEDSAVYLCASSLGLAGVHNEQFFGPGTRLTVL.

This clonotype appeared many times. The chain joins TRBV10-3 to TRBJ1-6; TRBD1 agrees at 11 bases. CDR1 and CDR2 from the germline V gene are ENHRY and SYGVKD. This CDR3 has 14 residues. V shed 4 bases, J shed 8 bases, and the junction held 1 base outside the gene matches. The CDR3 is CAISGGQGDSPLHF. The CDR3, as DNA: TGTGCCATCAGTGGGGGACAGGGGGATTCACCCCTCCACTTT.

This clonotype was seen ten or more times. The chain combines TRBV10-3 with TRBJ2-7; D is perhaps TRBD2 (5 bases). There are 12 residues in the CDR3. Germline lookup yields CDR1 ENHRY and CDR2 SYGVKD. The V end was cut by 0 bases, the J end by 6 bases, with 6 bases between. This chain's CDR3 is CAISESGVEQYF. CDR3 in DNA: TGTGCCATCAGTGAGTCCGGGGTCGAGCAGTACTTC.

This clonotype has ten or more counts. V and J are TRBV28 and TRBJ2-7; maybe TRBD2 (5 bases). The CDR3 runs to 14 residues. Germline V gives CDR1 MDHEN, CDR2 SYDVKM. V was cut by 4 bases and J by 0 bases, with 10 bases left in between. CDR3 sequence reads: CASSYGLSSYEQYF. CDR3 DNA sequence: TGTGCCAGCAGTTATGGACTCAGCTCCTACGAGCAGTACTTC.

The V gene is TRBV27, the J gene TRBJ2-7; D remains unclear. Per germline, CDR1 MNHEY and CDR2 SMNVEV (reference sequence). V was pared by 1 base and J by 5 bases, with 12 bases between. The CDR3 is 14 residues long. The CDR3 DNA sequence: TGTGCCAGCAGTTTATACTCTTCCAAGGACGAGCAGTACTTC. It codes for CASSLYSSKDEQYF.

This clonotype was counted at least ten times. The chain has TRBV13 and TRBJ2-3, with D uncertain. The V end was cut by 3 bases, the J end by 4 bases, with 8 bases between. CDR1 is PRHDT, CDR2 FYEKMQ, per germline (reference sequence). The CDR3 is made up of 13 amino acids. The CDR3 protein is CASSLRISDTQYF. In DNA, the CDR3 is TGTGCCAGCAGCTTGAGAATATCAGATACGCAGTATTTT. Based on the CDR3 plus reference TRBV13 and TRBJ2-3, the full variable domain is AAGVIQSPRHLIKEKRETATLKCYPIPRHDTVYWYQQGPGQDPQFLISFYEKMQSDKGSIPDRFSAQQFSDYHSELNMSSLELGDSALYFCASSLRISDTQYFGPGTRLTVL.

This clonotype has just a few counts. Germline is not matched at one junction end, which may reflect a read error. CDR3 amino acids: CASSQVVTGEQFF. The CDR3, as DNA: TGTGCCAGCAGTCAAGTAGTCACCGGGGAGCAGTTTTTT. The genes are TRBV6-1 and TRBJ2-2; tentative D call: TRBD2 (5 bases). Germline V gene sequence: CDR1 MNHNS, CDR2 SASEGT. The CDR3 runs to 13 residues.

The genes are TRBV27 and TRBJ2-7; weak D call: TRBD2 (7 bases). V was cut by 8 bases and J by 6 bases, with 11 bases left in between. Looked up from germline, CDR1 is MNHEY and CDR2 is SMNVEV (reference sequence). The CDR3 contains 11 residues. CDR3 sequence (DNA): TGTGCCAGCGCGGGGGCCTCCGAGCAGTACTTC. It yields the protein CASAGASEQYF.

This clonotype has at least ten counts. The rearrangement joins TRBV7-9 to TRBJ2-1; D is undetermined. This CDR3 has 12 amino acids. The germline V and J ends were trimmed by 8 bases and 5 bases, with 10 bases remaining between them. CDR1 and CDR2 (germline): SEHNR, FQNEAQ (reference sequence). CDR3 region: CASRRSNNEQFF. The DNA for the CDR3 is TGTGCCAGCCGGCGGTCGAACAATGAGCAGTTCTTC. Together with reference TRBV7-9 and TRBJ2-1, the CDR3 gives the full variable domain: DTGVSQNPRHKITKRGQNVTFRCDPISEHNRLYWYRQTLGQGPEFLTYFQNEAQLEKSRLLSDRFSAERPKGSFSTLEIQRTEQGDSAMYLCASRRSNNEQFFGPGTRLTVL.

This clonotype was recorded many times. This chain joins TRBV4-1 and TRBJ2-3, with D perhaps TRBD2 (5 bases). Germline-derived CDR1 and CDR2 are MGHRA and YSYEKL. The CDR3 extends over 20 amino acids. The ends were cut back, 2 bases at V and 3 bases at J, with 27 bases in the middle. Written as DNA, the CDR3 is TGCGCCAGCAGCCAATTGGCAAAACTCCCGAGTAAGCCGGGAACAGATACGCAGTATTTT. Translating it yields CASSQLAKLPSKPGTDTQYF.